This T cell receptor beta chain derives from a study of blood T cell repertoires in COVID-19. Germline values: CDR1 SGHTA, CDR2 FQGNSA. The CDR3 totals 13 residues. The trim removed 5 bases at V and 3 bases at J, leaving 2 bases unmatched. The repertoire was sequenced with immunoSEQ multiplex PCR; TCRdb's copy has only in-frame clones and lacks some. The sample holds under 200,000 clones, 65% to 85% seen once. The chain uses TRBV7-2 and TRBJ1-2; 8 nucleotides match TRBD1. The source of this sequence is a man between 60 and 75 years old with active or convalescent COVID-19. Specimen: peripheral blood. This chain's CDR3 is CASSPTGDYGYTF. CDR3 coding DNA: TGTGCCAGCAGCCCGACAGGGGACTATGGCTACACCTTC. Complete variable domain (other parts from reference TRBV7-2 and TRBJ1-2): GAGVSQSPSNKVTEKGKDVELRCDPISGHTALYWYRQSLGQGLEFLIYFQGNSAPDKSGLPSDRFSAERTGGSVSTLTIQRTQQEDSAVYLCASSPTGDYGYTFGSGTRLTVV.